This TCR beta chain comes out of a study of yellow fever vaccine responses in identical twins. A word on this clonotype: Its antigen is unidentified.

Study outcomes and limitations: Reportedly, twins showed a vaccine T cell response that looked partly convergent and partly personalized.

TCRdb itself ran the RT-PCR reads through MiXCR, one entry per CDR3 protein. The data contain 20,000 to 25,000 distinct CDR3 sequences, around 74% of them singletons. The receptor was isolated from a woman aged 18-29 years who received the yellow fever vaccine. Sequenced material: T cells from blood (PBMCs), unsorted or a sorted subset (not recorded which), taken before or after yellow fever vaccination (not recorded which).

The CDR3: CASSGGPGTGAFPLHF. The CDR3 DNA reads as TGCGCCAGCAGCGGGGGCCCCGGGACAGGGGCCTTTCCCCTCCACTTT. The chain couples TRBV5-1 to TRBJ1-6, with 10 positions matching TRBD1. The ends lost 4 bases at V and 13 bases at J; junction bases unmatched: 14. The CDR3 contains 16 residues. Germline V gene sequence: CDR1 SGHRS, CDR2 YFSETQ.